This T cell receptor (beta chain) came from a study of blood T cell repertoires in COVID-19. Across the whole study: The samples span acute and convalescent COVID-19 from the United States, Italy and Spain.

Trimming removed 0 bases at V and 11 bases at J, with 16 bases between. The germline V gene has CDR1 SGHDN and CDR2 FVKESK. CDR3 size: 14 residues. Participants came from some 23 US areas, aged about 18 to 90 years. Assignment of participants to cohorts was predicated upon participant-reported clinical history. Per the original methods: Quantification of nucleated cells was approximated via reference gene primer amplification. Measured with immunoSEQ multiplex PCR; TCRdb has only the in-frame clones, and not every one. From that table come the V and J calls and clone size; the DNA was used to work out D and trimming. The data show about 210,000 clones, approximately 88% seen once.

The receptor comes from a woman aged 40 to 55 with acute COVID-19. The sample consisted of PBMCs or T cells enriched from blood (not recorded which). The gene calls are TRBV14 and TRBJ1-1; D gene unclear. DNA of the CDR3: TGTGCCAGCAGCCAAGATCGCGAGGGTCGGAAGGCTTTCTTT. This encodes CASSQDREGRKAFF.